This is a list of T cell receptor beta chains from one sample in a study of T cell changes during pregnancy in multiple sclerosis. Data came from immunoSEQ multiplex PCR; TCRdb stores just in-frame clones and leaves some out. The sample comprises about 27,000 clones, around nine tenths of which are singletons, and roughly 8% rests with the top ten. The sample consisted of CD8+ T cells from peripheral blood mononuclear cells, taken in the second trimester of pregnancy. All receptors derive from a female donor with multiple sclerosis, enrolled in a pregnancy study. The CDR3 runs from the conserved cysteine through the conserved F or W. D genes are given only for firm matches. Clone size is not always given. Where it is, it says once, few, many or a class for expanded clones.

D: TRBD1
J: TRBJ2-7
size: NA
V: TRBV27
DNA: TGTGCCAGCAGTTTATCGGGGCAGGGGGACGACGAGCAGTACTTC
CDR3: CASSLSGQGDDEQYF

D: TRBD2
J: TRBJ2-1
size: NA
V: TRBV28
DNA: TGTGCCAGCAGCCCCTTGCGGGGGGGCCGGAATGAGCAGTTCTTC
CDR3: CASSPLRGGRNEQFF

D: TRBD1
J: TRBJ2-6
size: NA
V: TRBV7-9
DNA: TGTGCCAGCAGCTTATTTGGGACAGGGGAGGATGGGGCCAACGTCCTGACTTTC
CDR3: CASSLFGTGEDGANVLTF

D: TRBD1
J: TRBJ1-5
size: NA
V: TRBV19
DNA: TGTGCCAGCAGAATACAGGGGGCGCGGAGCAATCAGCCCCAGCATTTT
CDR3: CASRIQGARSNQPQHF

D: TRBD1
J: TRBJ1-1
size: NA
V: TRBV7-9
DNA: TGTGCCAGCAGCCGAGGACAGGGCAACACTGAAGCTTTCTTT
CDR3: CASSRGQGNTEAFF

D: NA
J: TRBJ2-7
size: few
V: TRBV12-2
DNA: TGTGCAAGTCGCTTAGTTAGCGGGGCCTATCGGGAGCAGTACTTC
CDR3: CASRLVSGAYREQYF

D: TRBD1
J: TRBJ1-6
size: NA
V: TRBV28
DNA: TGTGCCAGCAGGGCTACAGGGGTCAGTTCACCCCTCCACTTT
CDR3: CASRATGVSSPLHF

D: NA
J: TRBJ1-5
size: NA
V: TRBV7-2
DNA: TGTGCCAGCAGCTTGCGGGGGGATCAGCCCCAGCATTTT
CDR3: CASSLRGDQPQHF

D: TRBD1
J: TRBJ2-7
size: NA
V: TRBV4-3
DNA: TGCGCCAGCAGCCAGGGGCCGGGACAGGGGACCTACGAGCAGTACTTC
CDR3: CASSQGPGQGTYEQYF

D: TRBD1
J: TRBJ1-5
size: once
V: TRBV19
DNA: TGTGCCAGTAGTACGGACAGGGATTTCAATCAGCCCCAGCATTTT
CDR3: CASSTDRDFNQPQHF

D: TRBD2
J: TRBJ2-3
size: NA
V: TRBV6-4
DNA: TGTGCCAGCAGTAATGCCGGGACTAGCGGCGCAGATACGCAGTATTTT
CDR3: CASSNAGTSGADTQYF

D: NA
J: TRBJ1-5
size: NA
V: TRBV5-5
DNA: TGTGCCAGCAGCGATCTCGGAGCTCCCAGCAATCAGCCCCAGCATTTT
CDR3: CASSDLGAPSNQPQHF

D: NA
J: TRBJ1-2
size: NA
V: TRBV29-1
DNA: TGCAGCGTTGAAGGGATCAGGGGCTACACCTTC
CDR3: CSVEGIRGYTF

D: TRBD1
J: TRBJ1-5
size: NA
V: TRBV19
DNA: TGTGCCAGTAGTATAGCCGGACAGGGGGCCTATAGCAATCAGCCCCAGCATTTT
CDR3: CASSIAGQGAYSNQPQHF

D: TRBD1
J: TRBJ2-2
size: NA
V: TRBV5-1
DNA: TGCGCCAGCAGCTTCTACAGGGGTACCGGGGAGCTGTTTTTT
CDR3: CASSFYRGTGELFF

D: NA
J: TRBJ2-3
size: NA
V: TRBV30
DNA: TGTGCCTGGGATGAGGGCCTCGCTAGCACAGATACGCAGTATTTT
CDR3: CAWDEGLASTDTQYF

D: NA
J: TRBJ1-2
size: NA
V: TRBV7-9
DNA: TGTGCCAGCAGCTTAGGGGTCAGGGCCTCGGCTAACTATGGCTACACCTTC
CDR3: CASSLGVRASANYGYTF

D: NA
J: TRBJ2-5
size: NA
V: TRBV9
DNA: TGTGCCAGCGCGGCAGGGGAAGAGACCCAGTACTTC
CDR3: CASAAGEETQYF

D: NA
J: TRBJ2-7
size: once
V: TRBV2
DNA: TGTGCCAGCAGTGAAGGGTTCTCCGGGACCTACGAGCAGTACTTC
CDR3: CASSEGFSGTYEQYF

D: TRBD1
J: TRBJ2-2
size: NA
V: TRBV9
DNA: TGTGCCAGCAGCGTACATCGGACAGGAACGAACACCGGGGAGCTGTTTTTT
CDR3: CASSVHRTGTNTGELFF

D: NA
J: TRBJ2-7
size: NA
V: TRBV9
DNA: TGTGCCAGCAGCGTAGACCTTGGGCAGAACCACGAGCAGTACTTC
CDR3: CASSVDLGQNHEQYF

D: NA
J: TRBJ2-3
size: NA
V: TRBV7-9
DNA: TGTGCCAGCAGCTTTCTCCGCGGGGGCACAGATACGCAGTATTTT
CDR3: CASSFLRGGTDTQYF

D: NA
J: TRBJ2-2
size: NA
V: TRBV21-1
DNA: TGTGCCAGCAGCAAAAAGGGACAGGGGGCCGGGGAGCTGTTTTTT
CDR3: CASSKKGQGAGELFF

D: NA
J: TRBJ1-3
size: once
V: TRBV5-6
DNA: TGTGCCAGCAGCGTAGGGGCGTCTGGAAACACCATATATTTT
CDR3: CASSVGASGNTIYF

D: TRBD1
J: TRBJ1-1
size: NA
V: TRBV18
DNA: TGTGCCAGCTCACCGGACAGGGGAATGGGGGACACTGAAGCTTTCTTT
CDR3: CASSPDRGMGDTEAFF

D: TRBD2
J: TRBJ2-3
size: NA
V: TRBV2
DNA: TGTGCCAGCAGAGAGCGGGGGGGCCTCGAAGATACGCAGTATTTT
CDR3: CASRERGGLEDTQYF

D: TRBD2
J: TRBJ2-5
size: NA
V: TRBV28
DNA: TGTGCCAGCAGTTTATGGACTAGCGGGGGTGGGGAGACCCAGTACTTC
CDR3: CASSLWTSGGGETQYF

D: NA
J: TRBJ2-7
size: medium-sized
V: TRBV7-6
DNA: TGTGCCAGCAGCTTAGGGCCGAACTACGAGCAGTACTTC
CDR3: CASSLGPNYEQYF

D: NA
J: TRBJ2-7
size: NA
V: TRBV19
DNA: TGTGCCAGTAGCTTGGACAGTACCTACGAGCAGTACTTC
CDR3: CASSLDSTYEQYF

D: NA
J: TRBJ2-5
size: NA
V: TRBV27
DNA: TGTGCCAGCAGTTTATCCGACAGGAAAGAGACCCAGTACTTC
CDR3: CASSLSDRKETQYF

D: NA
J: TRBJ2-7
size: NA
V: TRBV19
DNA: TGTGCCAGTACCCCGGAGTGTTGGGAGCAGTACTTC
CDR3: CASTPECWEQYF

D: NA
J: TRBJ1-1
size: once
V: TRBV6-5
DNA: TGTGCCAGCGCCCAAGAGGACACTTTGAACACTGAAGCTTTCTTT
CDR3: CASAQEDTLNTEAFF